Listed below are T cell receptor beta chains from one sample, sequenced in a study of cytomegalovirus exposure and HLA in healthy donors. The protocol was immunoSEQ multiplex PCR, while the TCRdb copy is restricted to in-frame clones and leaves out a portion. The sample carries some 170,000 clones, about 72% recorded once. Sequencing was done on a sample of PBMCs. The receptors were gathered from a human donor in good health. CDR3s include the opening cysteine and the closing phenylalanine or tryptophan. The D gene is left open where the match is weak. Expanded clones get a size class; other rows say once, few or many, or leave the size out.

NA	TRBD1	TRBJ1-4	TRBV9	CASSATGGRDEKLFF	TGTGCCAGCAGCGCAACAGGGGGCAGGGATGAAAAACTGTTTTTT
NA	TRBD1	TRBJ1-1	TRBV28	CASSLLGQGRWTEAFF	TGTGCCAGCAGTCTACTTGGACAGGGAAGGTGGACTGAAGCTTTCTTT
few	NA	TRBJ1-2	TRBV5-1	CASSLDSSNYGYTF	TGCGCCAGCAGCCTCGACAGCTCTAACTATGGCTACACCTTC
NA	TRBD2	TRBJ2-3	TRBV7-3	CASSGLVTDTQYF	TGTGCCAGCAGCGGACTAGTCACAGATACGCAGTATTTT
NA	TRBD1	TRBJ1-6	TRBV13	CASSLNLGQGGNSPLHF	TGTGCCAGCAGCTTGAATCTGGGACAGGGGGGTAATTCACCCCTCCACTTT
few	NA	TRBJ1-1	TRBV19	CASSIYSGSEAFF	TGTGCCAGTAGTATATATTCAGGTTCTGAAGCTTTCTTT
NA	TRBD1	TRBJ2-7	TRBV4-1	CASSLGQGTYEQYF	TGCGCCAGCAGCTTAGGACAGGGGACCTACGAGCAGTACTTC
NA	TRBD1	TRBJ1-2	TRBV6-5	CASSYTGQGGGYTF	TGTGCCAGCAGTTACACCGGACAGGGCGGTGGCTACACCTTC
NA	TRBD2	TRBJ2-5	TRBV30	CAWSVGSGGSREQYF	TGTGCCTGGAGTGTCGGGAGCGGGGGGTCGAGGGAGCAGTACTTC
NA	NA	TRBJ1-1	TRBV5-6	CASSSDRAEAFF	TGTGCCAGCAGCTCGGACAGAGCTGAAGCTTTCTTT
once	TRBD1	TRBJ1-5	TRBV19	CASSPVGQGAAYSNQPQHF	TGTGCCAGTAGTCCCGTGGGACAGGGGGCCGCGTATAGCAATCAGCCCCAGCATTTT
NA	NA	TRBJ1-1	TRBV5-4	CASSLALAGGLAFF	TGTGCCAGCAGCTTGGCATTAGCGGGGGGGCTAGCTTTCTTT
NA	NA	TRBJ1-2	TRBV18	CASSPQGRQSGYTF	TGTGCCAGCTCACCCCAGGGGCGTCAATCGGGCTACACCTTC
NA	NA	TRBJ1-1	TRBV6-5	CASTAGGDANTEAFF	TGTGCCAGCACAGCTGGGGGGGACGCGAACACTGAAGCTTTCTTT
NA	NA	TRBJ1-4	TRBV23-1	CASSRATNEKLFF	TGCGCCAGCAGCAGGGCGACTAATGAAAAACTGTTTTTT
NA	NA	TRBJ1-4	TRBV4-1	CASSQGAGLREKLFF	TGCGCCAGCAGCCAAGGGGCAGGGTTAAGGGAAAAACTGTTTTTT
few	TRBD1	TRBJ1-2	TRBV15	CATSRDRGQRIFYGYTF	TGTGCCACCAGCAGAGATCGGGGACAGCGGATTTTCTATGGCTACACCTTC
NA	TRBD1	TRBJ1-1	TRBV5-1	CASSQGTEQNTEAFF	TGCGCCAGCAGCCAAGGGACAGAACAGAACACTGAAGCTTTCTTT